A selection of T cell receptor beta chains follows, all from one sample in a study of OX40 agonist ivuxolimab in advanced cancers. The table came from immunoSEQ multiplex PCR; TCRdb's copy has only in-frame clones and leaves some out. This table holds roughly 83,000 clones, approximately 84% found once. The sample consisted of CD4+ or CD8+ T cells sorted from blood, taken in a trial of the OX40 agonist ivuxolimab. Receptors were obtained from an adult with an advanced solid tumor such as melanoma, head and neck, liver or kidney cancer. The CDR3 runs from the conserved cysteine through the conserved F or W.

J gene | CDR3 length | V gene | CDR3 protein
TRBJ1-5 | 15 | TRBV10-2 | CASSEGETPRGAQHF
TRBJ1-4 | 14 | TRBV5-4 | CASSRDNAGEKLFF
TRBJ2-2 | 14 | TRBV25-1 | CASSDLWVTGELFF
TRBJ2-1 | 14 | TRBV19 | CASSRDIGYNEQFF
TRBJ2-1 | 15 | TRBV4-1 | CASSQELVRGNEQFF
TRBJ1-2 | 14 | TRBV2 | CASKWYTDLSGYTF
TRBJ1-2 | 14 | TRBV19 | CASSPLEVGYGYTF
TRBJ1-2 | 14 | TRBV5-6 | CASSLFQINYGYTF
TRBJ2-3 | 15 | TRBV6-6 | CASSPPGLNTDTQYF
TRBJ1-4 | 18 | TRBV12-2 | CASRLADRGEVTNEKLFF
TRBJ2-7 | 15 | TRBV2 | CASSVPGQGVNEQYF
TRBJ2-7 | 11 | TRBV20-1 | CSASNTYEQYF
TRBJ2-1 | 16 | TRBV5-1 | CASSLSGGYSYNEQFF
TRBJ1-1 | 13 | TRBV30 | CAWRLTAISEAFF
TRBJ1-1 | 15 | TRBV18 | CASSPRTGGETEAFF
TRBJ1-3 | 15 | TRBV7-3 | CASSLGTGSGNTIYF
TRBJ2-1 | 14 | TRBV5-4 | CASSPGGPRNEQFF
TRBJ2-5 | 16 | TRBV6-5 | CASSWAGDLSGETQYF
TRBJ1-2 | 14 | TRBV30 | CAWTPSGPAYGYTF
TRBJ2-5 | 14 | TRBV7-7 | CASSSGTGLGTQYF
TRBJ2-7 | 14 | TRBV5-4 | CASSDRGLAYEQYF
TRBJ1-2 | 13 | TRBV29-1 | CSVRAQGSYGYTF
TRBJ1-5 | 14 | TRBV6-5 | CASRKGQGNQPQHF
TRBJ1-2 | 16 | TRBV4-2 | CASSQGPRQNNYGYTF
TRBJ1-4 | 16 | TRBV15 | CATSRRPGQGNEKLFF
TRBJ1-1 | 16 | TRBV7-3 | CASSPRSGSLNTEAFF
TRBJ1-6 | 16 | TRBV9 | CASRSEPGQGASPLHF
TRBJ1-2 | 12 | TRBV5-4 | CASSIRTGGYTF
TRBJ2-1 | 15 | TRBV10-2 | CASRELAGANNEQFF
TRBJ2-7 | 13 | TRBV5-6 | CASSLDQHYEQYF
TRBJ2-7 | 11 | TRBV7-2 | CASGSLAPKYF
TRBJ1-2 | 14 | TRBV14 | CASSRNPGVLGYTF
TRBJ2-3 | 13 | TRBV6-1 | CASSERNRGIGYF
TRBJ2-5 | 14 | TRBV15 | CATSWNRGGETQYF
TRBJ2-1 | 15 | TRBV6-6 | CASTVSGGSYNEQFF
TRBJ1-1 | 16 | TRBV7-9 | CASSPGQILMNTEAFF
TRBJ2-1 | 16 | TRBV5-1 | CASSSLLAGAYNEQFF
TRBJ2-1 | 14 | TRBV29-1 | CSAGTGGSDNEQFF
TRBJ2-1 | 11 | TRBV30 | CAWREYNEQFF
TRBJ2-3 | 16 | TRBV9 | CASSVKGGGYTDTQYF
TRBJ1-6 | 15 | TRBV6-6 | CASSYSSGVGSPLHF
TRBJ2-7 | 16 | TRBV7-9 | CASSFPKNRVDDEQYF
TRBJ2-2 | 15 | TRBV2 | CASKIWDTNTGELFF
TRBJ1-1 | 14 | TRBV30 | CAWSVNAFQAEAFF
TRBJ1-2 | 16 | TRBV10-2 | CASSESASGVDYGYTF
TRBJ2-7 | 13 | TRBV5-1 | CASSRTEQYEQYF
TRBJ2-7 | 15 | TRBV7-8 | CASSLSRALSYEQYF
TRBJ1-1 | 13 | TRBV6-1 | CASSARGQTEAFF
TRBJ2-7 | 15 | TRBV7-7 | CASSPGTGSSYEQYF
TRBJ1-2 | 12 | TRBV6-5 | CASRQGMGGYTF
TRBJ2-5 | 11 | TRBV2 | CASRYQETQYF
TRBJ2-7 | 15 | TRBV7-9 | CASSLLAGGDYEQYF
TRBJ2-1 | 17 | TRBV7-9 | CASSPNLTSGRNNEQFF
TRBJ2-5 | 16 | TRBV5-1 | CASSLSGTPYQETQYF
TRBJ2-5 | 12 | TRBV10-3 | CAIGTPQETQYF
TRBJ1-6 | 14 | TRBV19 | CASNRPPEVSPLHF
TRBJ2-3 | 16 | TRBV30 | CAWRPRQNVKTDTQYF
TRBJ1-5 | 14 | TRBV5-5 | CASSSTGGVQPQHF
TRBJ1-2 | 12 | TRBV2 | CASSEEVYGYTF
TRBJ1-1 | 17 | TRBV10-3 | CAISGGVWGPLNTEAFF